Listed below are T cell receptor beta chains from one sample, sequenced in a study of OX40 agonist ivuxolimab in advanced cancers. TCRdb's table, derived via immunoSEQ multiplex PCR, lists solely in-frame clones and lacks some. This sample has 65,000 to 95,000 clones, with roughly 92% found just once. Sequencing used CD4+ or CD8+ T cells sorted from blood, obtained in a trial of the OX40 agonist ivuxolimab. The receptors shown here come from an adult with an advanced solid tumor such as melanoma, head and neck, liver or kidney cancer. Both conserved end residues are part of each CDR3. The D gene is left open where the match is weak. Clone size is given for some rows only: seen once, a few or many times, or a class if the clone is expanded.

>TRBJ1-1|once|-|TRBV11-2
CASSLRQLNTEAFF
TGTGCCAGCAGCTTACGGCAGCTTAACACTGAAGCTTTCTTT
>TRBJ2-2|few|-|TRBV7-6
CASSFYGSRGGELFF
TGTGCCAGCAGCTTTTACGGCTCCAGGGGCGGGGAGCTGTTTTTT
>TRBJ2-3|-|-|TRBV6-1
CASRRQGTDTQYF
TGTGCCAGCAGACGACAGGGCACAGATACGCAGTATTTT
>TRBJ1-1|-|-|TRBV27
CASSSIVEGLKAFF
TGTGCCAGCAGTTCCATTGTGGAGGGTCTCAAAGCTTTCTTT
>TRBJ1-1|-|TRBD1|TRBV19
CASSSYRGRMNTEAFF
TGTGCCAGTAGTAGCTACAGGGGGCGGATGAACACTGAAGCTTTCTTT
>TRBJ2-7|-|-|TRBV4-1
CASSQAPFYEQYF
TGCGCCAGCAGCCAAGCTCCCTTTTACGAGCAGTACTTC
>TRBJ1-2|once|-|TRBV27
CASTLKAHYGYTF
TGTGCCAGCACTCTAAAGGCGCACTATGGCTACACCTTC
>TRBJ1-5|few|-|TRBV12-2
CASRLIVKGQPQHF
TGTGCAAGTCGCTTAATAGTCAAGGGTCAGCCCCAGCATTTT
>TRBJ2-1|-|TRBD2|TRBV4-3
CASSHWRGGLFEQFF
TGCGCCAGCAGCCATTGGCGGGGGGGATTGTTTGAGCAGTTCTTC
>TRBJ2-5|-|-|TRBV13
CASSRGIKETQYF
TGTGCCAGCTCCAGGGGAATCAAAGAGACCCAGTACTTC
>TRBJ1-1|once|-|TRBV27
CASSFGGTNTEAFF
TGTGCCAGCAGTTTCGGGGGGACGAACACTGAAGCTTTCTTT
>TRBJ2-1|-|-|TRBV5-6
CASSLVAGEQFF
TGTGCCAGCAGCTTGGTTGCGGGTGAGCAGTTCTTC
>TRBJ2-7|-|TRBD1|TRBV11-2
CASSVGTGYYEQYF
TGTGCCAGCAGCGTAGGGACAGGGTACTACGAGCAGTACTTC
>TRBJ2-5|-|TRBD2|TRBV30
CAWMMRLAWQETQYF
TGTGCCTGGATGATGAGACTAGCGTGGCAAGAGACCCAGTACTTC
>TRBJ1-3|-|TRBD1|TRBV30
CAWRQGALGNTIYF
TGTGCCTGGAGACAGGGGGCGCTTGGAAACACCATATATTTT
>TRBJ2-2|-|-|TRBV4-1
CASSQGLGRPTANTGELFF
TGCGCCAGCAGCCAAGGCTTAGGGAGACCCACCGCGAACACCGGGGAGCTGTTTTTT
>TRBJ2-7|-|TRBD2|TRBV5-1
CASSLAGEGYEQYF
TGCGCCAGCAGCTTGGCGGGGGAGGGCTACGAGCAGTACTTC
>TRBJ2-7|-|-|TRBV27
CASTPTPISYEQYF
TGTGCCAGCACCCCGACACCGATATCGTACGAGCAGTACTTC
>TRBJ2-7|-|-|TRBV27
CASSFGTVPNEQYF
TGTGCCAGCAGTTTTGGGACGGTGCCTAACGAGCAGTACTTC
>TRBJ1-4|-|TRBD1|TRBV2
CASSEYRGGGEKLFF
TGTGCCAGCAGTGAATACAGGGGAGGAGGTGAAAAACTGTTTTTT
>TRBJ1-5|few|TRBD1|TRBV5-1
CASSLGQGYNQPQHF
TGCGCCAGCAGCTTGGGACAGGGCTACAATCAGCCCCAGCATTTT
>TRBJ1-1|-|-|TRBV5-1
CASSLDITGTEAFF
TGCGCCAGCAGCTTGGATATCACAGGGACTGAAGCTTTCTTT